These T cell receptor beta chains were read from a single sample in a study of identical twins. MiXCR was run by TCRdb on the 5' RACE reads, yielding one entry per CDR3 protein. Of 600,000 to 850,000 distinct CDR3 sequences listed, 15% to 20% are singletons. The same data also went into a second study, on T cells expressing NK-cell markers.

The sequenced material came from PBMCs. The receptor set was obtained from a young woman in good health. Each CDR3 is given with its conserved first and last residue. The D gene is left open where the match is weak. Clone size is given for some rows only: seen once, a few or many times, or a class if the clone is expanded.

v_gene	j_gene	abundance	d_gene	CDR3aa	CDR3nt
TRBV7-2	TRBJ2-7	.	TRBD2	CASSSTSGLVNEQYF	TGTGCCAGCAGCTCGACTAGCGGCCTTGTGAACGAGCAGTACTTC
TRBV28	TRBJ2-1	.	TRBD2	CASSSLSGRGSEQFF	TGTGCCAGCAGTTCCCTCAGCGGGAGAGGGAGTGAGCAGTTCTTC
TRBV29-1	TRBJ2-1	few	TRBD1	CSVAKGASSYNEQFF	TGCAGCGTCGCAAAGGGGGCCAGCTCCTACAATGAGCAGTTCTTC
TRBV10-3	TRBJ2-7	.	TRBD1	CAISGGTGGAYEQYF	TGTGCCATCAGTGGAGGGACAGGGGGGGCCTACGAGCAGTACTTC
TRBV20-1	TRBJ2-1	.	.	CSAKEGGAARNEQFF	TGCAGTGCCAAAGAAGGCGGGGCCGCGCGCAATGAGCAGTTCTTC
TRBV25-1	TRBJ2-5	few	TRBD2	CASSDQRGGYQETQYF	TGTGCCAGCAGTGACCAACGCGGGGGGTACCAAGAGACCCAGTACTTC
TRBV7-2	TRBJ2-7	.	.	CASSPYYGPYEQYF	TGTGCCAGCAGCCCTTACTATGGGCCGTACGAGCAGTACTTC
TRBV11-2	TRBJ2-4	few	.	CASSPKEQWEAKNIQYF	TGTGCCAGCAGCCCTAAAGAGCAGTGGGAAGCCAAAAACATTCAGTACTTC
TRBV29-1	TRBJ2-6	.	.	CSVYSGANVLTF	TGCAGCGTTTACTCTGGGGCCAACGTCCTGACTTTC
TRBV20-1	TRBJ2-1	.	.	CSARDRVSYNEQFF	TGCAGTGCTAGAGATCGGGTCAGCTACAATGAGCAGTTCTTC
TRBV12-3/TRBV12-4	TRBJ1-1	.	.	CATGRDEAFF	TGTGCCACAGGGAGGGATGAAGCTTTCTTT
TRBV6-1	TRBJ1-6	.	.	CASRPYRDTSNSPLHF	TGTGCCAGCAGACCATACCGGGACACTTCCAATTCACCCCTCCACTTT
TRBV29-1	TRBJ2-2	.	.	CSALTGEGGELFF	TGCAGCGCCTTGACAGGGGAGGGAGGGGAGCTGTTTTTT
TRBV4-3	TRBJ2-2	.	.	CASSQAGRGTGELFF	TGCGCCAGCAGCCAAGCGGGTAGGGGTACCGGGGAGCTGTTTTTT
TRBV20-1	TRBJ2-3	few	TRBD2	CSARAPAGSTDTQYF	TGCAGTGCTAGAGCCCCAGCGGGAAGCACAGATACGCAGTATTTT
TRBV7-9	TRBJ2-1	.	.	CASSPGVGDEQFF	TGTGCCAGCAGTCCCGGGGTGGGCGATGAGCAGTTCTTC
TRBV6-1	TRBJ1-1	many	.	CASSADSDTEAFF	TGTGCCAGCAGCGCCGACAGCGACACTGAAGCTTTCTTT